The 20 T cell receptor beta chains below were found in one sample sequenced in a study of Ad26.COV2.S vaccination and SARS-CoV-2 variants. Clones were read by immunoSEQ multiplex PCR, and TCRdb kept only the in-frame ones, dropping some. The sample carries around 400,000 clones, more than 80% recorded once. Treatment reported: around 19 received Ad26.COV2.S at low or high dose, single or two shots; several received placebo; per-sample allocation not given. The samples date from day 63 after the first vaccine or placebo injection. Sequenced here: peripheral blood, sampled in a trial of Ad26.COV2.S vaccine versus placebo. These receptor sequences come from a person aged 18-65 years who received the Ad26.COV2.S COVID-19 vaccine or a placebo.

V usage is TRBV27 and J usage is TRBJ2-2; the D call may be TRBD1 or TRBD2 (5 bases each). V was cut by 4 bases and J by 4 bases, with 16 bases left in between. CDR3 length: 16 residues. Germline V gives CDR1 MNHEY, CDR2 SMNVEV (reference sequence). The CDR3 protein is CASSWQLGAGTGELFF. CDR3 sequence (DNA): TGTGCCAGCAGTTGGCAGTTAGGGGCGGGCACCGGGGAGCTGTTTTTT.

The chain joins TRBV28 to TRBJ2-6, with TRBD2 as a possible D gene (5 bases). Germline-derived CDR1 and CDR2 are MDHEN and SYDVKM. CDR3 length: 14 residues. Trimming cost V 10 bases and J 2 bases, with 12 bases left between them. CDR3 bases: TGTGCCACCAAAGGGCGGGCTGGGGCCAACGTCCTGACTTTC. As protein: CATKGRAGANVLTF.

The chain has TRBV18 and TRBJ2-7; D gene ambiguous. Looked up from germline, CDR1 is KGHSH and CDR2 is LQKENI. Trimming removed 3 bases from V and 3 bases from J, with 9 bases in between. This CDR3 comprises 13 residues. CDR3 in DNA: TGTGCCAGCTCACCCGGGCGCCTCTACGAGCAGTACTTC. It translates to CASSPGRLYEQYF.

This chain links TRBV20-1 with TRBJ2-1; maybe TRBD2 (6 bases). With 3 bases removed from V and 5 bases from J, the gap between germline ends came to 11 bases. Germline V gene sequence: CDR1 DFQATT, CDR2 SNEGSKA (reference sequence). CDR3 length: 13 residues. CDR3 in amino acids: CSASKGLDNEQFF. CDR3 DNA sequence: TGCAGTGCTAGTAAGGGACTGGACAATGAGCAGTTCTTC.

The J gene is TRBJ2-7, the V gene TRBV3-1 (or the pseudogene TRBV3-2); D call uncertain. Germline V gene data show CDR1 as LGHDT and CDR2 as YNNKEL (reference sequence). CDR3 length: 12 residues. V was clipped by 0 bases and J by 9 bases, with 9 bases between them. CDR3 coding DNA: TGTGCCAGCAGCCAAGAGAGCCGCGGGCAGTACTTC. Protein product: CASSQESRGQYF.

The V gene is TRBV24-1, the J gene TRBJ2-5; 9 nucleotides align to TRBD1. The V gene end was trimmed by 3 bases and the J gene end by 4 bases; junction bases not matched to a gene: 8. CDR1 is KGHDR, CDR2 SFDVKD, per germline. This CDR3 has 16 residues. The CDR3 is CATSDTTGGGLETQYF. CDR3 in DNA: TGTGCCACCAGTGATACAACAGGGGGCGGTTTAGAGACCCAGTACTTC.

This chain uses TRBV5-1 with TRBJ1-1; 7 nucleotides match TRBD1. There are 14 residues in the CDR3. Germline-derived CDR1 and CDR2 are SGHRS and YFSETQ. Unmatched junction bases numbered 6, after V lost 6 bases and J lost 1 base. CDR3 sequence: CASNEQGTNTEAFF. The CDR3 DNA is TGCGCCAGCAATGAACAGGGGACGAACACTGAAGCTTTCTTT.

The gene calls are TRBV6-5 and TRBJ1-1, with D possibly matching TRBD1 (5 bases). The CDR3 consists of 15 residues. V was pared by 3 bases and J by 0 bases, with 11 bases between. Germline V CDR1 and CDR2: MNHEY, SVGAGI. CDR3 loop: CASSYSGGMNTEAFF. CDR3 bases: TGTGCCAGCAGTTATTCGGGGGGGATGAACACTGAAGCTTTCTTT.

The V and J genes are TRBV6-1 and TRBJ1-3; D not certain. Germline V CDR1 and CDR2: MNHNS, SASEGT. This CDR3 contains 14 residues. The ends were cut back, 1 base at V and 5 bases at J, with 9 bases in the middle. The CDR3 nucleotides read TGTGCCAGCAGTGAAGGGCCACGCAGAAACACCATATATTTT. This encodes CASSEGPRRNTIYF.

The gene calls are TRBV6-4 and TRBJ2-1; 7 bases line up with TRBD2. Germline V lookup: CDR1 MRHNA, CDR2 SNTAGT. The CDR3 is made up of 14 amino acids. Trimming at V came to 0 bases and at J to 9 bases, leaving 5 bases not matched to a gene. The CDR3 DNA sequence: TGTGCCAGCAGTGACTCAGCGGGACTCGGTGAGCAGTTCTTC. Protein sequence: CASSDSAGLGEQFF.

The DNA of the CDR3 is TGTGCCAGTAGAGACCTCCGGGACAGGGCCAGTAATGAAAAACTGTTTTTT. As protein: CASRDLRDRASNEKLFF. This chain connects TRBV19 to TRBJ1-4, with TRBD1 identical over 9 bases. Germline V gene sequence: CDR1 LNHDA, CDR2 SQIVND (reference sequence). V gave up 6 bases and J gave up 4 bases; unmatched junction bases: 12. The CDR3 spans 17 residues. The full variable domain, its missing parts supplied by reference TRBV19 and TRBJ1-4, is DGGITQSPKYLFRKEGQNVTLSCEQNLNHDAMYWYRQDPGQGLRLIYYSQIVNDFQKGDIAEGYSVSREKKESFPLTVTSAQKNPTAFYLCASRDLRDRASNEKLFFGSGTQLSVL.

V usage is TRBV4-3 and J usage is TRBJ2-7; 7 bases are a match to TRBD2. The CDR3 length is 16 residues. Germline CDR1 is LGHNA and CDR2 is YSLEER. The V gene end was trimmed by 0 bases and the J gene end by 5 bases; junction bases not matched to a gene: 10. The CDR3 region has the DNA TGCGCCAGCAGCCAAGATCTCGCGGGAGAGAATCACGAGCAGTACTTC. Protein sequence: CASSQDLAGENHEQYF.

The V and J genes are TRBV19 and TRBJ1-2; 8 nucleotides line up with TRBD1. CDR1 is LNHDA, CDR2 SQIVND, per germline (reference sequence). This CDR3 is built from 14 residues. After removal of 6 bases from V and 4 bases from J, the junction contained 7 bases not matched to a gene. CDR3 DNA sequence: TGTGCCAGTAGCCCCGGACAGGGAGCCTATGGCTACACCTTC. It specifies CASSPGQGAYGYTF.

CDR3 sequence: CASSLTRSYEQFF. The CDR3 DNA sequence: TGTGCCAGCAGCCTAACTAGGTCTTATGAGCAGTTCTTC. The genes are TRBV28 and TRBJ2-1; possibly TRBD2 for D (5 bases). Germline CDR1 is MDHEN and CDR2 is SYDVKM. The CDR3 is 13 residues long. Trimming removed 6 bases at V and 8 bases at J, with 14 bases between.

This clone occurred a few times. This sequence joins TRBV27 and TRBJ2-7; 10 bases line up with TRBD2. The CDR3 sequence is 16 residues long. The J segment lost 2 bases and the V segment lost 5 bases, leaving 9 bases of the junction unmatched. The germline V gene encodes CDR1 MNHEY and CDR2 SMNVEV (reference sequence). CDR3 protein: CASSGASGSRPYEQYF. The CDR3 DNA reads as TGTGCCAGCAGTGGGGCTAGCGGGAGCCGGCCCTACGAGCAGTACTTC.

The chain carries TRBV5-4 and TRBJ2-7; 10 positions match TRBD2. With 3 bases clipped from V and 4 bases from J, the junction kept 4 bases outside the gene matches. CDR3 length: 14 residues. Germline values: CDR1 SGHNT, CDR2 YYREEE (reference sequence). CDR3 sequence reads: CASSSELAGYEQYF. CDR3 DNA: TGTGCCAGCAGCTCAGAACTAGCGGGATACGAGCAGTACTTC.

The V gene is TRBV27, the J gene TRBJ1-2; 10 bases align to TRBD1. Germline V gene data show CDR1 as MNHEY and CDR2 as SMNVEV (reference sequence). There are 17 residues in the CDR3. V lost 5 bases to trimming and J lost 3 bases; unmatched junction nucleotides: 12. The DNA for the CDR3 is TGTGCCAGCAGTGCCTCCGGGACAGGGGAGGCCTACTATGGCTACACCTTC. As protein: CASSASGTGEAYYGYTF.

A single count supports this clone. The V gene is TRBV5-6, the J gene TRBJ1-5, with a possible D match to TRBD1 (6 bases). There are 14 residues in the CDR3. CDR1 is SGHDT, CDR2 YYEEEE, per germline. The V gene lost 3 bases and the J gene lost 5 bases, with 12 bases spanning the gap. The CDR3 sequence: CASSWGDTDQPQHF. DNA for the CDR3: TGTGCCAGCAGCTGGGGGGACACGGATCAGCCCCAGCATTTT. Variable domain in full (rest from reference TRBV5-6 and TRBJ1-5): DAGVTQSPTHLIKTRGQQVTLRCSPKSGHDTVSWYQQALGQGPQFIFQYYEEEERQRGNFPDRFSGHQFPNYSSELNVNALLLGDSALYLCASSWGDTDQPQHFGDGTRLSIL.

The rearrangement joins TRBV5-4 to TRBJ2-1; no reliable D call. CDR3 length equals 11 residues. Trimming cost V 9 bases and J 7 bases, with 11 bases left between them. Germline-derived CDR1 and CDR2 are SGHNT and YYREEE (reference sequence). CDR3 sequence reads: CAIDLGNEQFF. CDR3 sequence (DNA): TGTGCCATAGACTTGGGGAATGAGCAGTTCTTC.

The rearrangement joins TRBV11-2 to TRBJ2-1; D gene unclear. Germline loops: CDR1 SGHAT, CDR2 FQNNGV. The CDR3 runs 14 residues. The ends were cut back, 4 bases at V and 5 bases at J, with 12 bases in the middle. The CDR3 reads CASSSIAVNNEQFF. Here the CDR3 DNA reads TGTGCCAGCAGCTCCATAGCCGTCAACAATGAGCAGTTCTTC.